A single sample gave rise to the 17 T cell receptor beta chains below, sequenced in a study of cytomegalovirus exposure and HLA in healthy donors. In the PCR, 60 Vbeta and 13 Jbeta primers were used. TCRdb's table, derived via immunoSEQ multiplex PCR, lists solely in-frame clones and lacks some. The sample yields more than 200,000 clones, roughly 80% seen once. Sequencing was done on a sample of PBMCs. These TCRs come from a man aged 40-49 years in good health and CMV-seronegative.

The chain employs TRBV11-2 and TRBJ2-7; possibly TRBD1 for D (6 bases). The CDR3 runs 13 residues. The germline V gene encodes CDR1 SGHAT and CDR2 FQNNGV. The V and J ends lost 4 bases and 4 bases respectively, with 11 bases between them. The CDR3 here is CASSSYRAYEQYF. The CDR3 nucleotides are TGTGCCAGCAGCTCGTACAGGGCGTACGAGCAGTACTTC.

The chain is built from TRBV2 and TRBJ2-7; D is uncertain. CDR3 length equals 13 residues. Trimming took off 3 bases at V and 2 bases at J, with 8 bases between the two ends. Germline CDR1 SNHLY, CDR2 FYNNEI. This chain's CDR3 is CASSDNTAYEQYF. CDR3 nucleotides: TGTGCCAGCAGTGATAATACAGCCTACGAGCAGTACTTC.

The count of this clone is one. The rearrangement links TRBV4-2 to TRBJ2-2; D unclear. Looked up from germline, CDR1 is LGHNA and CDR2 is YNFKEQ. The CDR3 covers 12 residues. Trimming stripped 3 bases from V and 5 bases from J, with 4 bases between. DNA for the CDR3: TGTGCCAGCAGCCACAATACCGGGGAGCTGTTTTTT. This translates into CASSHNTGELFF.

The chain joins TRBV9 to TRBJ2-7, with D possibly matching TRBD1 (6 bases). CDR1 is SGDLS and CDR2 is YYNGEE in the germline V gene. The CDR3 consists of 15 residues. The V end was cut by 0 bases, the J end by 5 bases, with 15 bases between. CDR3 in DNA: TGTGCCAGCAGCGTAGCTACGGGCAGGGGAAACGAGCAGTACTTC. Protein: CASSVATGRGNEQYF.

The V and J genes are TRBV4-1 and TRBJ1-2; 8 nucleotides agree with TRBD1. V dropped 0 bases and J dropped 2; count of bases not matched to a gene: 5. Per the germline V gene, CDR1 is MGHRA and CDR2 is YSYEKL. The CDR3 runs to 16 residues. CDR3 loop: CASSQDPGQANYGYTF. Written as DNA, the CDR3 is TGCGCCAGCAGCCAAGATCCGGGACAGGCGAACTATGGCTACACCTTC.

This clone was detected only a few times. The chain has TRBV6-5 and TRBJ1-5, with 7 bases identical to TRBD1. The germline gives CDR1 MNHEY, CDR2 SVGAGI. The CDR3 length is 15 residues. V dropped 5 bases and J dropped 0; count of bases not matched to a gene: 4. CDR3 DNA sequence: TGTGCCAGCAGTCCAGGGGGGAATAGCAATCAGCCCCAGCATTTT. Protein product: CASSPGGNSNQPQHF.

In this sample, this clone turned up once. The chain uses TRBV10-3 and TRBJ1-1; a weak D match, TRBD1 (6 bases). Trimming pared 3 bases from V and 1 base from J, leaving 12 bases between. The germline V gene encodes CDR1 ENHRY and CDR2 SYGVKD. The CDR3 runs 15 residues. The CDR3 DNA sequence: TGTGCCATCAGTGACCCTCCGACAGGGAACACTGAAGCTTTCTTT. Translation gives CAISDPPTGNTEAFF.

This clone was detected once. In nucleotides, the CDR3 is TGTGCCAGCAGCAGACAGGGGCAAGAGACCCAGTACTTC. The encoded protein is CASSRQGQETQYF. This chain connects TRBV7-3 to TRBJ2-5; TRBD1 matches at 8 bases. This CDR3 is built from 13 residues. The ends lost 5 bases at V and 2 bases at J; junction bases unmatched: 1. Germline V gene lookup returns CDR1 SGHTA and CDR2 FQGTGA.

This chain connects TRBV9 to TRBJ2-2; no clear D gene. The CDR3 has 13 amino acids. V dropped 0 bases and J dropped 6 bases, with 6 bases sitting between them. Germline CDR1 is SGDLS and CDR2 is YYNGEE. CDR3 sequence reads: CASSVVASGELFF. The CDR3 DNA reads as TGTGCCAGCAGCGTAGTTGCGTCCGGGGAGCTGTTTTTT.

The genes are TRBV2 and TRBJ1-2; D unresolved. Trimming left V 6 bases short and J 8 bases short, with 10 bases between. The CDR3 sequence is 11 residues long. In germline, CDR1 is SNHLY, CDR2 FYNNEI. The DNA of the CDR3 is TGTGCCAGCAGGCTGAGCGGGGGCTACACCTTC. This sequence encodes CASRLSGGYTF.

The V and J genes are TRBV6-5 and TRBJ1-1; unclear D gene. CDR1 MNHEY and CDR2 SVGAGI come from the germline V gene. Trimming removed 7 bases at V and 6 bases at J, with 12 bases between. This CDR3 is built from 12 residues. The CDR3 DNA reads TGTGCCAGCACCTCCGGCCTAGCTGAAGCTTTCTTT. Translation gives CASTSGLAEAFF.

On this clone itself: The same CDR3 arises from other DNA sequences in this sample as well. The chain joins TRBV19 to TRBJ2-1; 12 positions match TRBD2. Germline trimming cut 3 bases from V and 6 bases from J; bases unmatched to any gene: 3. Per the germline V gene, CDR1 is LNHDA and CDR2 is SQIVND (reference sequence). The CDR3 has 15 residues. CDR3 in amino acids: CASSISSGGANEQFF. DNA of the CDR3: TGTGCCAGTAGTATTTCTAGCGGGGGGGCCAATGAGCAGTTCTTC.

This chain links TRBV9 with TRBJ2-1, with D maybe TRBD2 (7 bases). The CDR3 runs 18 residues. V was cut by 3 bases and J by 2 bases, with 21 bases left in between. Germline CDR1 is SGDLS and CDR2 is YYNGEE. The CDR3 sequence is CASSAPMRGGETYNEQFF. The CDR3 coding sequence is TGTGCCAGCAGCGCTCCCATGCGAGGGGGGGAAACCTACAATGAGCAGTTCTTC.

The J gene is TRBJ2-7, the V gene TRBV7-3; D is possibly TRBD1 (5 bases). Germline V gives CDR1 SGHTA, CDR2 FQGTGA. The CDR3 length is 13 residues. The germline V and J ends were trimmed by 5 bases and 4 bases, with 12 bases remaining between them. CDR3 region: CASSPQGLYEQYF. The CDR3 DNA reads TGTGCCAGCAGCCCCCAGGGTTTATACGAGCAGTACTTC.

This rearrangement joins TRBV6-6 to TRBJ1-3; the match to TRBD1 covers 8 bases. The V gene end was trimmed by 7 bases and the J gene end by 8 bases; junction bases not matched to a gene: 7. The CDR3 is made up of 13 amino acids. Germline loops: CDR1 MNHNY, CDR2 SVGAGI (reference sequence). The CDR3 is CASTPDRVHTIYF. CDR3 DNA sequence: TGTGCCAGCACCCCGGACAGGGTACACACCATATATTTT.

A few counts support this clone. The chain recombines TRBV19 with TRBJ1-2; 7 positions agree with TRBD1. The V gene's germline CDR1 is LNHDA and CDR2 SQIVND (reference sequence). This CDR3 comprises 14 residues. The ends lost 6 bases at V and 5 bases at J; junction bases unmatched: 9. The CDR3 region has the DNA TGTGCCAGTAGCTCCGGGGACAGTTGGTATGGCTACACCTTC. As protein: CASSSGDSWYGYTF.

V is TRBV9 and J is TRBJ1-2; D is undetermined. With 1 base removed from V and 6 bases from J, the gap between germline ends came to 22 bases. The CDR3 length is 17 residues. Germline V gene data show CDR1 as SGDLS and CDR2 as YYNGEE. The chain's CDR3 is CASSVKTPGRPGDGYTF. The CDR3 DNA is TGTGCCAGCAGCGTAAAAACACCGGGAAGACCCGGGGATGGCTACACCTTC.